The T cell receptor (beta chain) under discussion was sequenced for a study of blood T cell repertoires in COVID-19. Study summary: PBMCs, B-cell-depleted T cells, or T cells were the source of the cDNA or gDNA that made up the material.

Only in-frame clones appear in the TCRdb table, and some are missing; sequencing was by immunoSEQ multiplex PCR. The data hold roughly 100,000 clones, with about 76% observed a single time. CDR1 GTSNPN and CDR2 SVGIG come from the germline V gene (reference sequence). The CDR3 covers 13 residues. The V and J ends lost 0 bases and 4 bases respectively, with 9 bases between them. The sequencing input was peripheral blood. The chain combines TRBV30 with TRBJ1-2; no definite D call. The receptor was isolated from a woman over 75 with acute or convalescent COVID-19. CDR3 DNA: TGTGCCTGGAGTGTACGAGCTTCCTATGGCTACACCTTC. The encoded protein is CAWSVRASYGYTF.